This TCR beta chain is drawn from a study of blood T cell repertoires in COVID-19. In the study overall: The United States, Italy and Spain supplied acute and convalescent COVID-19 samples. Nucleic acid was either cDNA or gDNA, and it came from T cells, B-cell-depleted T cells, or PBMCs.

How the authors handled the data: Estimation of nucleated cell counts relied on the amplification of reference gene primers. Generated by immunoSEQ multiplex PCR, the TCRdb table keeps only in-frame clones and is missing some. V and J calls plus clone size are reproduced from that table; the DNA served to infer D and trimming. The table records 120,000 to 150,000 clones, 65% to 85% of them present only once. The J segment lost 5 bases and the V segment lost 6 bases, leaving 7 bases of the junction unmatched. Per germline, CDR1 LNHDA and CDR2 SQIVND (reference sequence). This CDR3 spans 14 amino acids. Membership in each cohort depended on participant-reported clinical history.

This clonotype was obtained from a woman aged 50 to 60 who had been exposed to COVID-19. Sequencing was done on a sample of PBMCs or T cells enriched from blood (not recorded which). This rearrangement joins TRBV19 to TRBJ2-3, with 8 positions matching TRBD1. The CDR3 reads CASRADRVGDTQYF. The CDR3 nucleotides are TGTGCCAGTAGGGCGGACAGGGTTGGAGATACGCAGTATTTT. Combining the CDR3 with reference TRBV19 and TRBJ2-3 gives the whole variable domain DGGITQSPKYLFRKEGQNVTLSCEQNLNHDAMYWYRQDPGQGLRLIYYSQIVNDFQKGDIAEGYSVSREKKESFPLTVTSAQKNPTAFYLCASRADRVGDTQYFGPGTRLTVL.